This TCR beta chain was documented in a study of cytomegalovirus exposure and HLA in healthy donors. As for the study in general: Tens of millions of unique TCRs from HLA-typed donors were held in an early data release. Study conclusions and caveats: The study carried out a later analysis of TCR beta sequences. It associated approximately 17,000 of them with specific HLA alleles at a false discovery rate of 0.05. In a later analysis, TCR beta V- and J-gene trimming was associated with a missense DCLRE1C variant.

A note on this clone: The target antigen is unknown.

V was trimmed by 5 bases and J by 3 bases, leaving 10 bases between them. The CDR3 extends over 13 amino acids. Germline lookup yields CDR1 MNHEY and CDR2 SMNVEV (reference sequence). Each donor was nominally healthy when sampled (though unrecorded immune exposures were likely). Primers included in the PCR were 60 Vbeta and 13 Jbeta primers. Method: immunoSEQ multiplex PCR; TCRdb's copy keeps in-frame clones and lacks some. Of fewer than 120,000 clones listed, more than 75% are singletons. Sequenced input: PBMCs. The sequence derives from a man aged 40-55 years in good health and CMV-seronegative. V gene TRBV27 combines with J gene TRBJ1-2; TRBD1 might be the D (6 bases). CDR3 residues: CASSAQGHYGYTF. CDR3 DNA: TGTGCCAGCAGTGCACAGGGCCACTATGGCTACACCTTC.